Listed below are T cell receptor beta chains from one sample, sequenced in a study of T cell repertoires in aging, cancer and after chemotherapy. TCRdb used MiXCR to reprocess the multiplex PCR reads, holding one entry per CDR3 protein. Of thousands of distinct CDR3 sequences listed, roughly 31% were seen once; the top ten hold approximately 15%. The specimen sequenced was blood. These receptors were obtained from a human donor with a solid tumor. Both conserved end residues are part of each CDR3. The order of the fields is J gene, D gene, clone size, V gene, CDR3 protein, CDR3 DNA. A D gene is named only where the DNA matches it firmly. Clone size is shown for a subset of rows, as once, few, many or a class of expanded clone.

TRBJ1-2,-,few,TRBV6-5,CASSYYGALSGDYGYTF,TGTGCCAGCAGTTACTACGGGGCCTTATCTGGGGACTATGGCTACACCTTC
TRBJ2-6,TRBD1,few,TRBV4-3,CASSRGQGAFTSSSGANVLTF,TGCGCCAGCAGCCGGGGACAGGGGGCCTTTACCTCCAGCTCTGGGGCCAACGTCCTGACTTTC
TRBJ1-5,TRBD1,-,TRBV18,CASSAFGTGGVQPQHF,TGTGCCAGCTCAGCTTTCGGGACAGGGGGGGTTCAGCCCCAGCATTTT
TRBJ1-4,-,few,TRBV19,CASGGDIRVNEKLFF,TGTGCCAGTGGCGGGGATATTCGGGTTAATGAAAAACTGTTTTTT
TRBJ1-4,-,large,TRBV19,CASSTGIATNEKLFF,TGTGCCAGTAGTACAGGGATTGCAACTAATGAAAAACTGTTTTTT
TRBJ2-6,TRBD1,-,TRBV7-9,CASSSTLAGQGDQSGANVLTF,TGTGCCAGCAGCTCCACCCTCGCGGGACAGGGGGACCAATCTGGGGCCAACGTCCTGACTTTC
TRBJ2-1,-,large,TRBV7-6,CASSPTGNNEQFF,TGTGCCAGCAGCCCCACAGGAAACAATGAGCAGTTCTTC
TRBJ1-6,-,few,TRBV27,CASSFPTHLNSPLHF,TGTGCCAGCAGTTTCCCGACCCATCTCAATTCACCCCTCCACTTT
TRBJ1-6,-,-,TRBV19,CASSIQGMRLNSPLHF,TGTGCCAGTAGTATACAGGGAATGAGATTGAATTCACCCCTCCACTTT
TRBJ2-7,-,few,TRBV5-4,CASSVRGIPPYEQYF,TGTGCCAGCAGCGTTCGGGGGATACCCCCCTACGAGCAGTACTTC
TRBJ2-7,TRBD1,medium-sized,TRBV6-5,CASSYRRTGEYEQYF,TGTGCCAGCAGTTACCGTAGGACAGGGGAATACGAGCAGTACTTC
TRBJ1-4,-,medium-sized,TRBV12-3/TRBV12-4,CASSLAGVVEKLFF,TGTGCCAGCAGTTTAGCAGGTGTGGTGGAAAAACTGTTTTTT
TRBJ2-7,TRBD2,once,TRBV28,CASSTRTSGAYEQYF,TGTGCCAGCAGTACGAGGACTAGCGGGGCTTACGAGCAGTACTTC
TRBJ2-2,TRBD1,few,TRBV24-1,CATSDGPGGNTGELFF,TGTGCCACCAGTGATGGGCCAGGGGGGAACACCGGGGAGCTGTTTTTT
TRBJ1-2,TRBD1,few,TRBV11-2,CASSPMLGTVGYTF,TGTGCCAGCAGCCCTATGTTGGGGACAGTCGGCTACACCTTC
TRBJ2-1,-,few,TRBV6-5,CASSRRRSASSYNEQFF,TGTGCCAGCAGTCGAAGGCGGTCCGCGAGCTCCTACAATGAGCAGTTCTTC
TRBJ2-7,TRBD1,-,TRBV6-1,CASSYSRTGAPHEQYF,TGTGCCAGCAGTTACTCCCGTACAGGGGCCCCCCACGAGCAGTACTTC
TRBJ2-3,-,few,TRBV20-1,CSASGLHTDTQYF,TGCAGTGCTAGCGGACTCCACACAGATACGCAGTATTTT